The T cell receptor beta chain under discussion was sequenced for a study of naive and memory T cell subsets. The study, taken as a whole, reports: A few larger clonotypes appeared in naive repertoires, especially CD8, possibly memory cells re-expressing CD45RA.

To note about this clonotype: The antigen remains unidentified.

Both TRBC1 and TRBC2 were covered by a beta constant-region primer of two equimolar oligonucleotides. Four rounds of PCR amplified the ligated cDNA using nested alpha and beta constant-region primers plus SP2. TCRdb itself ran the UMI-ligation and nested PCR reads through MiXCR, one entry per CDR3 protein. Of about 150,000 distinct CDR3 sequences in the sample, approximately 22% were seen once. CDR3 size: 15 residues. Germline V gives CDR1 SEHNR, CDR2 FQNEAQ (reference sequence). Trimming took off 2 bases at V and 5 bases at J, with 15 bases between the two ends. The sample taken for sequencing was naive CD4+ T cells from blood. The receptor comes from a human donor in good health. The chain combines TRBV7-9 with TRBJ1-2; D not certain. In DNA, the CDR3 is TGTGCCAGCAGCTTACGGAGAAGGGCGCGGTATGGCTACACCTTC. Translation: CASSLRRRARYGYTF.